This TCR beta chain emerged from a study of T-cell memory formation after mild COVID-19. This clonotype was seen ten or more times. Its antigen is unidentified. Each CDR3 protein is one row after TCRdb ran MiXCR on the 5' RACE reads. The repertoire includes approximately 12,000 distinct CDR3 sequences, 15% to 20% of them detected once, and about three fifths sits in the top ten. CDR3 length: 15 amino acids. Trimming stripped 4 bases from V and 0 bases from J, with 11 bases between. Germline CDR1 and CDR2: SGHDT and YYEEEE. Findings of the study overall: CD4/CD8 balance held among clones contracting day 15 to 85, and later expanders leaned CD4+.

The gene calls are TRBV5-6 and TRBJ1-3, with D possibly being TRBD1 (6 bases). The TCR comes from a man between 18 and 29 years old who had mild COVID-19 (a few samples of this study predate the infection). Cell type and time point are not known. The sample consisted of PBMCs or a T cell subset sorted from them (not recorded which). The CDR3 protein is CASSPTGLSGNTIYF. CDR3 in DNA: TGTGCCAGCAGCCCAACAGGGCTCTCTGGAAACACCATATATTTT.